Presented here are 11 T cell receptor beta chains from one specimen sequenced in a study of blood T cells in healthy people across ages. Sample-barcoded 5' priming and a J-beta primer mix drove a second PCR of about 7 to 11 cycles. MiXCR, applied by TCRdb to the 5' RACE reads, yields one record per CDR3 protein. The sample has 380,000 or so distinct CDR3 sequences; approximately 47% are singletons. The specimen was blood. The receptors shown here come from a man aged 55-75 years in good health.

CDR3 DNA: TGTGCCAGCAGCCCATTCCCTTCTGACGGGCCCACCACTGAAGCTTTCTTT. It translates to CASSPFPSDGPTTEAFF. The chain has TRBV14 and TRBJ1-1, with D hard to call. The length of the CDR3 is 17 residues. V was clipped by 4 bases and J by 4 bases, with 22 bases between them. Germline V gives CDR1 SGHDN, CDR2 FVKESK.

About this clonotype itself: A much larger clone sits a single nucleotide away, making a read error possible. This chain connects TRBV10-3 to TRBJ2-7, with 7 bases lining up with TRBD2. The CDR3 length is 14 residues. Germline-derived CDR1 and CDR2 are ENHRY and SYGVKD. The V segment lost 2 bases and the J segment 10 bases; nucleotides outside the gene matches: 11. As DNA, the CDR3 is TGTGCCATCAGTGAGCCCTTAGAGGGCGGGAGCCAGTACTTC. This sequence encodes CAISEPLEGGSQYF.

There are many counts of this clonotype. This rearrangement joins TRBV28 to TRBJ2-1, with D uncertain. From germline, CDR1 is MDHEN and CDR2 SYDVKM. This CDR3 has 15 amino acids. With 7 bases removed from V and 4 bases from J, the gap between germline ends came to 17 bases. The CDR3 DNA reads TGTGCCAGCACTGCCTTTGGGGAACGGTACAATGAGCAGTTCTTC. As protein: CASTAFGERYNEQFF.

This clonotype was recorded at least ten times. This chain joins TRBV12-3 or TRBV12-4 and TRBJ2-4, with D tentatively TRBD1 or TRBD2 (5 bases each). Trimming took off 4 bases at V and 3 bases at J, with 13 bases between the two ends. This CDR3 has 15 amino acids. The CDR3 bases are TGTGCCAGCAGTTCCGACAGAGAGGGCAAAAACATTCAGTACTTC. Its protein product is CASSSDREGKNIQYF.

About this clonotype: Being one base from a much bigger clone, this may be a read error. This rearrangement joins TRBV5-1 to TRBJ2-2; TRBD2 matches at 10 bases. J lost 4 bases, V lost 4 bases, and 7 bases had no gene match. The CDR3 runs 16 residues. CDR1 and CDR2 from the germline V gene are SGHRS and YFSETQ. CDR3 residues: CASSLSASGSTGELFF. CDR3 in DNA: TGCGCCAGCAGCCTTTCGGCTAGCGGGAGCACCGGGGAGCTGTTTTTT.

The V and J genes are TRBV2 and TRBJ2-3; D gene unclear. This CDR3 contains 12 residues. The germline V gene has CDR1 SNHLY and CDR2 FYNNEI. Trimming shortened V by 5 bases and J by 3 bases, and 6 bases separated the two germline ends. This CDR3 is CASSMRTDTQYF. CDR3 coding DNA: TGTGCCAGCAGTATGCGAACAGATACGCAGTATTTT.

This clonotype was recorded many times. The CDR3 nucleotides read TGTGCCAGCAGTTCAACAGGGAAAGAGACCCAGTACTTC. Translating gives CASSSTGKETQYF. This chain connects TRBV7-9 to TRBJ2-5, with D maybe TRBD1 (6 bases). This CDR3 is 13 amino acids long. V was shortened by 6 bases and J by 3 bases, with 11 bases between the two germline ends. CDR1 and CDR2 (germline): SEHNR, FQNEAQ (reference sequence).

The J gene is TRBJ2-5, the V gene TRBV18; D remains ambiguous. Germline loops: CDR1 KGHSH, CDR2 LQKENI. V was shortened by 1 base and J by 1 base, with 1 base between the two germline ends. CDR3 length: 12 residues. The CDR3 bases are TGTGCCAGCTCACCACGCCAAGAGACCCAGTACTTC. Amino acids: CASSPRQETQYF.

About this clonotype: This sequence may be a read error, since a much larger clone differs from it by one base. V usage is TRBV20-1 and J usage is TRBJ1-1; D is possibly TRBD1 (6 bases). The germline V and J ends were trimmed by 3 bases and 10 bases, with 15 bases remaining between them. CDR3 length: 12 amino acids. Germline V gene data show CDR1 as DFQATT and CDR2 as SNEGSKA (reference sequence). The CDR3 DNA is TGCAGTGCTAGTTCCGGGGGGCAGGCAGCTTTCTTT. It encodes CSASSGGQAAFF.

This clonotype came up a few times. The chain recombines TRBV30 with TRBJ2-6; no reliable D call. Per the germline V gene, CDR1 is GTSNPN and CDR2 is SVGIG (reference sequence). The CDR3 runs 12 residues. Trimming removed 7 bases from V and 0 bases from J, with 4 bases in between. In DNA form, the CDR3 reads TGTGCCTACGACTCTGGGGCCAACGTCCTGACTTTC. Amino acids: CAYDSGANVLTF.

This clonotype was seen only a few times. V usage is TRBV20-1 and J usage is TRBJ2-7, with D unclear. Germline loops: CDR1 DFQATT, CDR2 SNEGSKA (reference sequence). Between the trimmed V and J ends, which lost 0 bases and 0 bases, there was a span of 9 bases. The CDR3 extends over 14 amino acids. CDR3: CSARDVRSSYEQYF. CDR3 nucleotides: TGCAGTGCTAGAGATGTCCGGTCCTCCTACGAGCAGTACTTC.